What follows are 13 T cell receptor beta chains derived from one specimen sequenced in a study of siplizumab effects on memory and regulatory T cells. Libraries were prepared by immunoSEQ multiplex PCR; TCRdb keeps only in-frame clonotypes and omits some of them. In the table there are about 100,000 clones, 75% to 95% of which are singletons. The sample was CD4+ T cells sorted from blood. The receptor source for this set is a human donor in good health.

This chain uses TRBV6-6 with TRBJ1-4; D ambiguous. V was shortened by 8 bases and J by 0 bases, with 13 bases between the two germline ends. Germline CDR1 and CDR2: MNHNY and SVGAGI (reference sequence). This CDR3 has 15 residues. CDR3: CASRQRVATNEKLFF. CDR3 DNA sequence: TGTGCCAGCCGGCAGCGCGTTGCAACTAATGAAAAACTGTTTTTT.

This rearrangement joins TRBV10-3 to TRBJ1-2; 9 bases agree with TRBD1. The length of the CDR3 is 15 residues. Per the germline V gene, CDR1 is ENHRY and CDR2 is SYGVKD. Losses at the gene ends were 7 bases for V and 4 bases for J; bases not matched to a gene: 10. As DNA, the CDR3 is TGTGCCATCACCAAGGGACAGGGAGAAATCTATGGCTACACCTTC. It codes for CAITKGQGEIYGYTF.

In DNA form, the CDR3 reads TGTGCCAGCAGCTTAGTAGGAGTCAACAATGAGCAGTTCTTC. Residues: CASSLVGVNNEQFF. This chain uses TRBV11-3 with TRBJ2-1; D gene unclear. The CDR3 is made up of 14 amino acids. V shed 1 base and J shed 5 bases, with 9 bases lying between them. Germline V lookup: CDR1 SGHNT, CDR2 YENEEA.

This chain links TRBV6-1 with TRBJ2-7, with 7 bases that match TRBD1. With V trimmed by 6 bases and J by 4 bases, 0 bases remained unmatched. Germline V lookup: CDR1 MNHNS, CDR2 SASEGT. The CDR3 is 11 amino acids. The CDR3 protein is CASRGQYEQYF. As DNA, the CDR3 is TGTGCCAGCAGGGGACAGTACGAGCAGTACTTC.

The chain links TRBV27 to TRBJ2-5; TRBD2 aligns across 9 bases. CDR3 length: 17 residues. V trimming: 5 bases; J trimming: 7 bases; junction bases outside the gene matches: 17. Germline V gene lookup returns CDR1 MNHEY and CDR2 SMNVEV (reference sequence). The CDR3 nucleotides are TGTGCCAGCAGTAGCAGGCCTAGCGGGGAGCCTTGGTCGACCCAGTACTTC. It yields the protein CASSSRPSGEPWSTQYF.

The V and J genes are TRBV4-1 and TRBJ2-7; 8 positions match TRBD2. Trimming at V came to 5 bases and at J to 3 bases, leaving 3 bases not matched to a gene. CDR1 MGHRA and CDR2 YSYEKL come from the germline V gene. The CDR3 consists of 13 residues. This CDR3 reads CASSSGGNYEQYF. The DNA for the CDR3 is TGCGCCAGCAGCTCGGGGGGGAACTACGAGCAGTACTTC.

The V gene is TRBV5-6, the J gene TRBJ1-1; D may be TRBD1 (6 bases). The germline V gene has CDR1 SGHDT and CDR2 YYEEEE. The CDR3 covers 16 residues. V was shortened by 1 base and J by 4 bases, with 17 bases between the two germline ends. This chain's CDR3 is CASSLPLGHLITEAFF. DNA for the CDR3: TGTGCCAGCAGCTTGCCCTTGGGACATCTGATCACTGAAGCTTTCTTT.

This chain joins TRBV6-5 and TRBJ2-3; D is unresolved. Trimming took off 0 bases at V and 6 bases at J, with 7 bases between the two ends. CDR3 size: 13 residues. Germline V gene data show CDR1 as MNHEY and CDR2 as SVGAGI. CDR3: CASSYSTADTQYF. CDR3 bases: TGTGCCAGCAGTTACTCGACCGCCGATACGCAGTATTTT.

V gene TRBV9 combines with J gene TRBJ1-1; the D gene is possibly TRBD1 (6 bases). V was cut by 5 bases and J by 5 bases, with 19 bases left in between. The CDR3 has 15 residues. Germline V gene sequence: CDR1 SGDLS, CDR2 YYNGEE. This CDR3 is CASSLGWGRGTEAFF. The CDR3 DNA is TGTGCCAGCAGTCTCGGATGGGGGAGGGGGACTGAAGCTTTCTTT.

In DNA form, the CDR3 reads TGTGCCAGCAGCTCGACAGGGGGTAAAACCGGGGAGCTGTTTTTT. Its translation: CASSSTGGKTGELFF. The chain recombines TRBV11-2 with TRBJ2-2; 9 bases are a match to TRBD1. J gave up 5 bases and V 4 bases, and 5 bases lay outside the gene matches. CDR3 length equals 15 residues. From germline, CDR1 is SGHAT and CDR2 FQNNGV.

The chain has TRBV7-2 and TRBJ2-7; D is unclear. V was cut by 1 base and J by 2 bases, with 9 bases left in between. The CDR3 spans 14 residues. Per germline, CDR1 SGHTA and CDR2 FQGNSA. The CDR3 region has the DNA TGTGCCAGCAGCTTAGGGTGGAAAGCCTACGAGCAGTACTTC. Translation: CASSLGWKAYEQYF.

The rearrangement uses TRBV6-1 and TRBJ2-2; D gene uncertain. CDR3 length equals 14 residues. Germline CDR1 is MNHNS and CDR2 is SASEGT. V lost 8 bases, J lost 2 bases, and 12 bases lay in between. In nucleotides, the CDR3 is TGTGCCAGCTATAGCATGCTAAACACCGGGGAGCTGTTTTTT. Translation: CASYSMLNTGELFF.

This clone was picked up a small number of times. The chain combines TRBV25-1 with TRBJ2-5, with D perhaps matching TRBD2 (6 bases). The V gene's germline CDR1 is MGHDK and CDR2 SYGVNS. This CDR3 has 12 amino acids. Trimming cost V 8 bases and J 11 bases, with 18 bases left between them. CDR3 in amino acids: CASAPREYRQYF. The CDR3 DNA is TGTGCCAGCGCCCCTCGGGAGTACCGTCAGTACTTC.